The next 3 T cell receptor beta chains were all read from a single sample in a study of T cell repertoires in cytomegalovirus infection. TCRdb analysed the reads with MiXCR anew, one entry per CDR3 protein. The sample records about 450,000 distinct CDR3 sequences, under 40% being singletons. The sample taken for sequencing was PBMCs. Receptors were obtained from a human donor in good health (CMV status not recorded). Some clones in this sample may be carry-over from other donors' samples.

In its sample, this clonotype was seen many times. The chain joins TRBV25-1 to TRBJ1-2, with TRBD1 as a possible D gene (6 bases). Germline CDR1 MGHDK, CDR2 SYGVNS. Trimming left V 6 bases short and J 5 bases short, with 10 bases between. The CDR3 is 12 residues long. This CDR3 reads CASSETGYGYTF. DNA of the CDR3: TGTGCCAGCAGCGAAACAGGGTATGGCTACACCTTC.

This clonotype came up many times. The V call is TRBV7-2, the J call TRBJ2-2; TRBD2 matches at 8 bases. Germline V gene data show CDR1 as SGHTA and CDR2 as FQGNSA. V gave up 6 bases and J gave up 0 bases; unmatched junction bases: 3. The CDR3 covers 15 residues. The CDR3 coding sequence is TGTGCCAGCAGTTGGGGACTAGCGAACACCGGGGAGCTGTTTTTT. This sequence encodes CASSWGLANTGELFF.

Many counts were recorded for this clonotype. The V gene is TRBV7-2, the J gene TRBJ2-5; 10 bases fit TRBD2. The CDR3 runs 15 residues. Trimming at V came to 4 bases and at J to 0 bases, leaving 2 bases not matched to a gene. CDR1 is SGHTA, CDR2 FQGNSA, per germline. This chain's CDR3 is CASSYSGGYQETQYF. Written as DNA, the CDR3 is TGTGCCAGCAGCTATAGCGGGGGGTACCAAGAGACCCAGTACTTC.